These 32 T cell receptor beta chains came from one sample sequenced in a study of cytomegalovirus exposure and HLA in healthy donors (dated by TCRdb to about 2017). The method behind the library was the immunoSEQ multiplex PCR assay. TCRdb took this table from immuneACCESS and kept in-frame rearrangements with V and J called. Such tables lack part of the clones; where checked against another copy, unresolved V genes explain under half of the gap, and the rest is unexplained. The sample contains hundreds of thousands of clones, 86% of them found a single time. The ten largest clones take up 0.83% of the sample. Specimen: PBMCs. Receptors originate from a woman aged 18-29 years in good health and CMV-seronegative.

This clone has just one count. V and J are TRBV20-1 and TRBJ1-2, with a tentative D call TRBD1 (6 bases). This CDR3 has 11 residues. Germline V lookup: CDR1 DFQATT, CDR2 SNEGSKA (reference sequence). V lost 5 bases and J 7 bases, leaving 11 bases between the germline ends. CDR3 coding DNA: TGCAGTGCTTGGTTACAGGGTGGCTACACCTTC. This sequence encodes CSAWLQGGYTF.

The chain uses TRBV27 and TRBJ2-4; D is possibly TRBD1 (6 bases). CDR3 length: 13 residues. Trimming left V 3 bases short and J 11 bases short, with 14 bases between. Germline V gene lookup returns CDR1 MNHEY and CDR2 SMNVEV (reference sequence). Here the CDR3 DNA reads TGTGCCAGCAGTTTCCGATACAGGGATCTTCAGTACTTC. Its translation: CASSFRYRDLQYF.

The chain has TRBV5-1 and TRBJ1-4, with TRBD1 matching over 9 bases. V shed 0 bases and J 14 bases; nucleotides not matched to a gene: 14. The CDR3 spans 16 residues. Germline V gene sequence: CDR1 SGHRS, CDR2 YFSETQ. The CDR3 loop reads CASSLGRTGTGFKLFF. CDR3 sequence (DNA): TGCGCCAGCAGCTTGGGGCGCACCGGGACAGGGTTTAAGCTGTTTTTT.

This rearrangement joins TRBV5-6 to TRBJ1-2; 7 positions match TRBD1. V was clipped by 3 bases and J by 0 bases; unmatched bases: 5. This CDR3 spans 15 amino acids. Germline lookup yields CDR1 SGHDT and CDR2 YYEEEE. The CDR3 is CASSSLDRANYGYTF. The CDR3 DNA reads as TGTGCCAGCAGCTCCTTAGACAGGGCTAACTATGGCTACACCTTC.

This clone was found many times. V usage is TRBV30 and J usage is TRBJ1-5; D gene uncertain. Germline-derived CDR1 and CDR2 are GTSNPN and SVGIG (reference sequence). The length of the CDR3 is 14 residues. Trimming stripped 0 bases from V and 2 bases from J, with 8 bases between. This CDR3 is CAWSVAFGNQPQHF. CDR3 nucleotide sequence: TGTGCCTGGAGTGTGGCTTTTGGCAATCAGCCCCAGCATTTT.

On this clone: Additional DNA sequences in this sample encode the identical CDR3. The rearrangement uses TRBV27 and TRBJ2-7, with D possibly being TRBD1 (5 bases). Trimming took off 2 bases at V and 2 bases at J, with 7 bases between the two ends. From germline, CDR1 is MNHEY and CDR2 SMNVEV (reference sequence). The CDR3 covers 13 residues. The CDR3 here is CASSLGRAYEQYF. The CDR3 region has the DNA TGTGCCAGCAGTTTAGGCAGGGCCTACGAGCAGTACTTC.

In this sample, this clone turned up once. CDR3 region: CASSGLIAGFVDEQYF. CDR3 sequence (DNA): TGCGCCAGCAGTGGTCTGATAGCGGGTTTTGTCGACGAGCAGTACTTC. The V gene is TRBV10-1, the J gene TRBJ2-7, with 7 bases identical to TRBD2. J lost 5 bases, V lost 4 bases, and 14 bases had no gene match. Looked up from germline, CDR1 is WNHNN and CDR2 is SYGVQD (reference sequence). The CDR3 contains 16 residues.

The chain uses TRBV7-2 and TRBJ2-5; D is undetermined. Germline V gene sequence: CDR1 SGHTA, CDR2 FQGNSA. The CDR3 consists of 13 residues. V lost 5 bases to trimming and J lost 5 bases, with 12 bases between them. CDR3 sequence reads: CASSPRKEETQYF. DNA of the CDR3: TGTGCCAGCAGCCCCCGGAAGGAGGAGACCCAGTACTTC.

The chain couples TRBV19 to TRBJ2-3; D uncertain. The CDR3 runs to 15 residues. The germline V and J ends were trimmed by 7 bases and 0 bases, with 14 bases remaining between them. Germline V gene sequence: CDR1 LNHDA, CDR2 SQIVND (reference sequence). For the CDR3, the DNA is TGTGCCAGTAATCCGTTGTTGGGCAGCACAGATACGCAGTATTTT. Translation gives CASNPLLGSTDTQYF. Looking up the rest from reference TRBV19 and TRBJ2-3 gives the full variable domain: DGGITQSPKYLFRKEGQNVTLSCEQNLNHDAMYWYRQDPGQGLRLIYYSQIVNDFQKGDIAEGYSVSREKKESFPLTVTSAQKNPTAFYLCASNPLLGSTDTQYFGPGTRLTVL.

The rearrangement joins TRBV5-1 to TRBJ2-2; 10 bases match TRBD1. The CDR3 sequence is 12 residues long. V was clipped by 7 bases and J by 6 bases; unmatched bases: 0. Germline values: CDR1 SGHRS, CDR2 YFSETQ. The CDR3 here is CASGQGAGELFF. The CDR3 DNA sequence: TGCGCCAGCGGACAGGGGGCCGGGGAGCTGTTTTTT. The whole variable domain, remainder taken from reference TRBV5-1 and TRBJ2-2, is KAGVTQTPRYLIKTRGQQVTLSCSPISGHRSVSWYQQTPGQGLQFLFEYFSETQRNKGNFPGRFSGRQFSNSRSEMNVSTLELGDSALYLCASGQGAGELFFGEGSRLTVL.

The chain links TRBV18 to TRBJ1-6; D gene ambiguous. The ends were cut back, 3 bases at V and 6 bases at J, with 15 bases in the middle. Germline lookup yields CDR1 KGHSH and CDR2 LQKENI. CDR3 length equals 16 residues. CDR3 loop: CASSPDPLRGNSPLHF. The DNA for the CDR3 is TGTGCCAGCTCACCTGATCCACTACGAGGTAATTCACCCCTCCACTTT.

The J gene is TRBJ2-7, the V gene TRBV4-1, with 8 bases fitting TRBD2. V trimming: 1 base; J trimming: 3 bases; junction bases outside the gene matches: 5. CDR1 is MGHRA and CDR2 is YSYEKL in the germline V gene. The CDR3 is 15 amino acids. The CDR3 here is CASSQGGSGVYEQYF. CDR3 coding DNA: TGCGCCAGCAGCCAAGGGGGTAGCGGGGTCTACGAGCAGTACTTC.

J is TRBJ2-7 and V is TRBV7-9, with 12 bases lining up with TRBD2. The CDR3 totals 16 residues. V lost 5 bases and J lost 3; bases outside the gene matches: 8. Germline V lookup: CDR1 SEHNR, CDR2 FQNEAQ (reference sequence). CDR3 coding DNA: TGTGCCAGCAGCCCTTCCTCGACTAGCGGGGGCTACGAGCAGTACTTC. It is translated as CASSPSSTSGGYEQYF.

This chain connects TRBV6-5 to TRBJ2-7; 9 bases map to TRBD1. From germline, CDR1 is MNHEY and CDR2 SVGAGI. This CDR3 has 14 amino acids. V trimming: 3 bases; J trimming: 6 bases; junction bases outside the gene matches: 6. Written as DNA, the CDR3 is TGTGCCAGCAGTTATGGGGGACAGGGACTCGAGCAGTACTTC. Translating it yields CASSYGGQGLEQYF.

The J gene is TRBJ2-2, the V gene TRBV2, with D possibly TRBD1 on 5 matching bases. Germline V gene lookup returns CDR1 SNHLY and CDR2 FYNNEI. Trimming stripped 8 bases from V and 5 bases from J, with 12 bases between. The CDR3 length is 13 residues. CDR3 sequence (DNA): TGTGCCAGCTTAAAGGGGCTTACCGGGGAGCTGTTTTTT. It translates to CASLKGLTGELFF.

CDR3 in DNA: TGTGCCAGTCGGTCAGGCCCTGACCAAGAGACCCAGTACTTC. Translated: CASRSGPDQETQYF. The rearrangement uses TRBV6-1 and TRBJ2-5; D is undetermined. This CDR3 region has 14 residues. V was cut by 9 bases and J by 0 bases, with 14 bases left in between. The germline V gene has CDR1 MNHNS and CDR2 SASEGT.

V and J are TRBV11-3 and TRBJ2-2, with 7 bases lining up with TRBD1. This CDR3 region has 17 residues. From germline, CDR1 is SGHNT and CDR2 YENEEA. V shed 3 bases and J 3 bases; nucleotides not matched to a gene: 10. CDR3 in DNA: TGTGCCAGCAGCTTGACTACCGACAGGGTATACACCGGGGAGCTGTTTTTT. It specifies CASSLTTDRVYTGELFF.

This clone was observed a few times. V is TRBV5-1 and J is TRBJ2-7; TRBD2 aligns across 10 bases. Germline V gives CDR1 SGHRS, CDR2 YFSETQ. V trimming: 3 bases; J trimming: 4 bases; junction bases outside the gene matches: 10. There are 16 residues in the CDR3. For the CDR3, the DNA is TGCGCCAGCAGCTCATGGGGACTAGCGAACCGGTACGAGCAGTACTTC. Its protein product is CASSSWGLANRYEQYF.

The rearrangement uses TRBV4-1 and TRBJ2-2, with a weak D call TRBD1 (5 bases). V lost 6 bases to trimming and J lost 3 bases, with 11 bases between them. The CDR3 contains 14 residues. Germline V gives CDR1 MGHRA, CDR2 YSYEKL. The CDR3 DNA sequence: TGCGCCAGCAGTGTTCAGGGTTACACCGGGGAGCTGTTTTTT. Its translation: CASSVQGYTGELFF.

J is TRBJ2-7 and V is TRBV30; 7 bases line up with TRBD1. Germline V gene data show CDR1 as GTSNPN and CDR2 as SVGIG (reference sequence). V lost 1 base, J lost 2 bases, and 8 bases stayed unmatched. CDR3 length equals 15 residues. CDR3 region: CAWSATGTVAYEQYF. The CDR3 coding sequence is TGTGCCTGGAGTGCAACCGGGACAGTAGCCTACGAGCAGTACTTC.

The gene calls are TRBV5-6 and TRBJ2-1; 12 nucleotides align to TRBD2. Looked up from germline, CDR1 is SGHDT and CDR2 is YYEEEE. Trimming took 1 base from V and 8 from J; bases not matched to a gene: 7. This CDR3 region has 16 residues. Here the CDR3 DNA reads TGTGCCAGCAGCTTGACTAGCGGGAGGTTGGCTCATGAGCAGTTCTTC. Residues: CASSLTSGRLAHEQFF.

V is TRBV4-1 and J is TRBJ1-5; no clear D. V shed 0 bases and J shed 12 bases, with 12 bases lying between them. Germline loops: CDR1 MGHRA, CDR2 YSYEKL. The CDR3 runs to 13 residues. CDR3 region: CASSQDRETGQHF. The CDR3 nucleotides read TGCGCCAGCAGCCAAGATCGGGAGACGGGCCAGCATTTT.

The gene calls are TRBV28 and TRBJ2-3; 7 nucleotides match TRBD2. This CDR3 comprises 15 residues. Germline V lookup: CDR1 MDHEN, CDR2 SYDVKM. J gave up 0 bases and V 6 bases, and 6 bases lay outside the gene matches. CDR3 region: CASSRAGISTDTQYF. CDR3 in DNA: TGTGCCAGCAGCCGAGCGGGAATTAGCACAGATACGCAGTATTTT. The whole variable domain, remainder taken from reference TRBV28 and TRBJ2-3, is DVKVTQSSRYLVKRTGEKVFLECVQDMDHENMFWYRQDPGLGLRLIYFSYDVKMKEKGDIPEGYSVSREKKERFSLILESASTNQTSMYLCASSRAGISTDTQYFGPGTRLTVL.

The chain is built from TRBV6-6 and TRBJ1-5, with D perhaps TRBD1 (5 bases). Trimming took 2 bases from V and 2 from J, leaving 10 bases between them. The CDR3 sequence is 15 residues long. Germline V gene lookup returns CDR1 MNHNY and CDR2 SVGAGI (reference sequence). CDR3 sequence reads: CASSYLPGGNQPQHF. CDR3 bases: TGTGCCAGCAGTTACCTTCCGGGGGGCAATCAGCCCCAGCATTTT.

This sequence joins TRBV5-4 and TRBJ2-7; a weak D match, TRBD1 (5 bases). Germline-derived CDR1 and CDR2 are SGHNT and YYREEE (reference sequence). Trimming removed 0 bases from V and 2 bases from J, with 21 bases in between. The CDR3 loop spans 18 amino acids. CDR3 amino acids: CASSLGRVGRETPYEQYF. CDR3 nucleotides: TGTGCCAGCAGCTTGGGCAGGGTCGGACGCGAAACCCCCTACGAGCAGTACTTC.

This chain links TRBV4-1 with TRBJ1-2; D ambiguous. The CDR3 extends over 13 amino acids. CDR1 and CDR2 from the germline V gene are MGHRA and YSYEKL. Trimming cost V 1 base and J 10 bases, with 13 bases left between them. The DNA for the CDR3 is TGCGCCAGCAGCCAAGTCGGGGAGCGACACTACACCTTC. Its protein product is CASSQVGERHYTF.

This chain connects TRBV27 to TRBJ2-5, with D uncertain. Germline values: CDR1 MNHEY, CDR2 SMNVEV (reference sequence). The CDR3 covers 17 residues. The V and J ends lost 5 bases and 2 bases respectively, with 21 bases between them. The CDR3: CASSPSPLPGAQETQYF. DNA for the CDR3: TGTGCCAGCAGTCCCTCCCCACTCCCGGGTGCACAAGAGACCCAGTACTTC.

The chain links TRBV7-9 to TRBJ1-3, with D perhaps matching TRBD1 (6 bases). Germline CDR1 reads SEHNR; CDR2 reads FQNEAQ (reference sequence). Trimming removed 5 bases from V and 7 bases from J, with 9 bases in between. This CDR3 comprises 12 residues. The CDR3 DNA reads as TGTGCCAGCAGCCCTAGGGGGAACACCATATATTTT. Amino acids: CASSPRGNTIYF.

This rearrangement joins TRBV29-1 to TRBJ2-3; weak D call: TRBD1 (6 bases). Trimming pared 4 bases from V and 7 bases from J, leaving 12 bases between. CDR3 length: 12 amino acids. From germline, CDR1 is SQVTM and CDR2 ANQGSEA. This CDR3 is CSVGQGSYTQYF. The CDR3 bases are TGCAGCGTTGGGCAGGGGTCATATACGCAGTATTTT.

The chain links TRBV6-1 to TRBJ1-5; unclear D gene. The CDR3 totals 12 residues. Germline V gene lookup returns CDR1 MNHNS and CDR2 SASEGT. V was cut by 8 bases and J by 3 bases, with 8 bases left in between. The CDR3 bases are TGTGCCAGCGAGGGTTTCAATCAGCCCCAGCATTTT. Amino acid sequence: CASEGFNQPQHF.

This clone was counted between two and nine times. The V gene is TRBV4-2, the J gene TRBJ2-2; 8 nucleotides line up with TRBD1. This CDR3 spans 17 amino acids. V was clipped by 0 bases and J by 5 bases; unmatched bases: 8. Looked up from germline, CDR1 is LGHNA and CDR2 is YNFKEQ. The CDR3 is CASSQDRGTGRTGELFF. CDR3 sequence (DNA): TGTGCCAGCAGCCAAGATAGGGGGACAGGAAGGACCGGGGAGCTGTTTTTT.

J is TRBJ2-1 and V is TRBV27; 9 positions agree with TRBD1. The CDR3 runs to 16 residues. The trim removed 2 bases at V and 2 bases at J, leaving 4 bases unmatched. Germline V gene lookup returns CDR1 MNHEY and CDR2 SMNVEV (reference sequence). CDR3 coding DNA: TGTGCCAGCAGTTTAGGGACAGGGACGCCCTACAATGAGCAGTTCTTC. Translating gives CASSLGTGTPYNEQFF.